This entry lists 8 T cell receptor beta chains sequenced from one sample in a study of OX40 agonist ivuxolimab in advanced cancers. Here immunoSEQ multiplex PCR was the method, and the copy in TCRdb shows in-frame clones only, minus some. This sample carries tens of thousands of clones, roughly 83% of them seen once, and the ten largest clones take roughly 7.9%. The starting material was CD4+ or CD8+ T cells sorted from blood, obtained in a trial of the OX40 agonist ivuxolimab. These receptors all come from an adult with an advanced solid tumor such as melanoma, head and neck, liver or kidney cancer.

V gene TRBV30 combines with J gene TRBJ1-3, with 10 bases lining up with TRBD1. The CDR3 spans 16 residues. V lost 0 bases, J lost 2 bases, and 4 bases stayed unmatched. The germline V gene encodes CDR1 GTSNPN and CDR2 SVGIG (reference sequence). The CDR3 DNA sequence: TGTGCCTGGAGTGTCCTCGACAGGGGGCCTGGAAACACCATATATTTT. Translation gives CAWSVLDRGPGNTIYF. Based on the CDR3 plus reference TRBV30 and TRBJ1-3, the full variable domain is SQTIHQWPATLVQPVGSPLSLECTVEGTSNPNLYWYRQAAGRGLQLLFYSVGIGQISSEVPQNLSASRPQDRQFILSSKKLLLSDSGFYLCAWSVLDRGPGNTIYFGEGSWLTVV.

This chain links TRBV4-1 with TRBJ2-2, with 10 nucleotides matching TRBD1. V was pared by 5 bases and J by 3 bases, with 9 bases of the junction left unmatched. The CDR3 extends over 17 amino acids. Germline V lookup: CDR1 MGHRA, CDR2 YSYEKL. The CDR3 coding sequence is TGCGCCAGCAGCAACGCCGGGACAGGGGTGTACACCGGGGAGCTGTTTTTT. Amino acids: CASSNAGTGVYTGELFF.

This clone was picked up a small number of times. The chain links TRBV15 to TRBJ1-2, with a weak D call TRBD1 (6 bases). Germline V gene lookup returns CDR1 LNHNV and CDR2 YYDKDF (reference sequence). V shed 0 bases and J shed 8 bases, with 13 bases lying between them. The CDR3 contains 14 residues. CDR3 DNA: TGTGCCACCAGCAGAGATCGACAGGACAAGGGCTACACCTTC. The encoded protein is CATSRDRQDKGYTF.

The rearrangement uses TRBV18 and TRBJ1-3, with 10 bases lining up with TRBD1. The germline gives CDR1 KGHSH, CDR2 LQKENI. V lost 3 bases to trimming and J lost 2 bases; unmatched junction nucleotides: 7. The CDR3 has 17 amino acids. CDR3 amino acids: CASSPTTGGAPGNTIYF. The CDR3 bases are TGTGCCAGCTCACCGACGACAGGGGGCGCCCCTGGAAACACCATATATTTT.

The sample holds a few counts of this clone. This chain connects TRBV6-5 to TRBJ1-2; weak D call: TRBD1 (5 bases). The CDR3 is 15 amino acids. Trimming took 6 bases from V and 8 from J, leaving 22 bases between them. Germline assignment: CDR1 MNHEY and CDR2 SVGAGI. For the CDR3, the DNA is TGTGCCAGCAGCTCCTCCTGGGGGGGAGGAGGAGGCTACACCTTC. Its translation is CASSSSWGGGGGYTF.

This clone is medium-sized by share. The chain uses TRBV19 and TRBJ1-1; D unclear. Germline-derived CDR1 and CDR2 are LNHDA and SQIVND (reference sequence). Trimming stripped 9 bases from V and 0 bases from J, with 11 bases between. The CDR3 is made up of 13 amino acids. Here the CDR3 reads CASATRVNTEAFF. The CDR3 DNA follows: TGTGCCAGCGCTACTAGAGTGAACACTGAAGCTTTCTTT.

The chain is built from TRBV15 and TRBJ1-5; D remains unclear. CDR1 LNHNV and CDR2 YYDKDF come from the germline V gene (reference sequence). This CDR3 region has 13 residues. Trimming took 0 bases from V and 7 from J, leaving 7 bases between them. The CDR3 loop reads CATSRDRIQPQHF. In DNA, the CDR3 is TGTGCCACCAGCAGAGATCGGATACAGCCCCAGCATTTT.

The chain couples TRBV7-9 to TRBJ2-3, with D possibly matching TRBD2 (7 bases). The CDR3 covers 17 residues. Trimming shortened V by 4 bases and J by 5 bases, and 22 bases separated the two germline ends. Germline values: CDR1 SEHNR, CDR2 FQNEAQ (reference sequence). The DNA for the CDR3 is TGTGCCAGCAGCTCCCCGCCCGAGGGGGGGCCGGGAGATACGCAGTATTTT. Amino acids: CASSSPPEGGPGDTQYF.